Following are 23 T cell receptor beta chains from one sample sequenced in a study of Graves' ophthalmopathy and Graves' hyperthyroidism (dated by TCRdb to 2016 to 2019). Sequencing relied on an Illumina HiSeq 2000. TCR beta CDR3 regions were amplified from RNA transcripts for repertoire sequencing. The first round was an RT-PCR using HTBI primers with the Qiagen OneStep RT-PCR kit, and this first round was followed by a second-round multiplex PCR, then size selection and purification. TCRdb reprocessing: public reads trimmed at Q25 with fastp, clones called with MiXCR, in-frame beta chains kept. Each entry merges the rows of one CDR3 protein and shows their most common DNA and genes. The sample table records some 350,000 distinct CDR3 sequences; about a sixth of these occur just once. The ten largest clones add up to 2% to 2.5% of the sample. Source material: peripheral blood. Receptor source: an adult woman with stable Graves' hyperthyroidism.

This clonotype was seen ten or more times. The V call is TRBV7-8, the J call TRBJ1-2; 8 bases align to TRBD1. V trimming: 5 bases; J trimming: 6 bases; junction bases outside the gene matches: 2. Germline lookup yields CDR1 SGHVS and CDR2 FQNEAQ. The CDR3 is made up of 12 amino acids. The CDR3 region has the DNA TGTGCCAGCAGCCTGGACAGGGATGGCTACACCTTC. Translating gives CASSLDRDGYTF.

Many counts were recorded for this clonotype. The gene calls are TRBV3-1 and TRBJ2-5; no clear D gene. This CDR3 is built from 13 residues. The germline gives CDR1 LGHDT, CDR2 YNNKEL (reference sequence). Trimming shortened V by 8 bases and J by 5 bases, and 15 bases separated the two germline ends. CDR3 loop: CASSTLPGETQYF. DNA for the CDR3: TGTGCCAGCTCAACGTTGCCCGGGGAGACCCAGTACTTC.

This clonotype was detected many times. V gene TRBV12-3 or TRBV12-4 combines with J gene TRBJ2-1; the match to TRBD2 covers 9 bases. The CDR3 contains 17 residues. Trimming removed 3 bases from V and 4 bases from J; junction bases left unmatched: 10. The CDR3 nucleotides are TGTGCCAGCAGTTTTTCACAGACTAGCGGCTTTTACAATGAGCAGTTCTTC. Residues: CASSFSQTSGFYNEQFF.

In its sample, this clonotype was seen many times. The chain links TRBV7-6 to TRBJ2-5; D tentatively reads TRBD1 or TRBD2 (5 bases each). This CDR3 has 15 residues. With 5 bases removed from V and 7 bases from J, the gap between germline ends came to 20 bases. Germline V CDR1 and CDR2: SGHVS, FNYEAQ. In nucleotides, the CDR3 is TGTGCCAGCAGCAGTCCGGGACGAGGTTGGCGGACCCAGTACTTC. Its translation: CASSSPGRGWRTQYF.

This clonotype showed up just a few times. The J gene is TRBJ2-6, the V gene TRBV18, with D unclear. CDR3 length: 15 residues. Germline V gene data show CDR1 as KGHSH and CDR2 as LQKENI. Trimming removed 0 bases from V and 0 bases from J, with 3 bases in between. The CDR3 DNA reads as TGTGCCAGCTCACCACCCCGCTCTGGGGCCAACGTCCTGACTTTC. It encodes CASSPPRSGANVLTF. Based on the CDR3 plus reference TRBV18 and TRBJ2-6, the full variable domain is NAGVMQNPRHLVRRRGQEARLRCSPMKGHSHVYWYRQLPEEGLKFMVYLQKENIIDESGMPKERFSAEFPKEGPSILRIQQVVRGDSAAYFCASSPPRSGANVLTFGAGSRLTVL.

This clonotype was detected a few times. This chain links TRBV6-2 or TRBV6-3 with TRBJ2-5, with TRBD1 identical over 9 bases. The CDR3 has 16 amino acids. In germline, CDR1 is MNHEY, CDR2 SVGEGT. Unmatched junction bases numbered 7, after V lost 0 bases and J lost 5 bases. CDR3 sequence reads: CASSYSGQGGLETQYF. CDR3 in DNA: TGTGCCAGCAGTTACTCGGGACAGGGAGGTCTGGAGACCCAGTACTTC.

This clonotype has a count of ten or more. The chain has TRBV5-1 and TRBJ2-7; D tentatively fits TRBD1 or TRBD2 (5 bases each). This CDR3 region has 16 residues. Trimming removed 0 bases from V and 3 bases from J, with 16 bases in between. Germline V gives CDR1 SGHRS, CDR2 YFSETQ. The DNA for the CDR3 is TGCGCCAGCAGCTTGGGAAGCCGGGACGGAAGCTACGAGCAGTACTTC. Amino acids: CASSLGSRDGSYEQYF.

The rearrangement uses TRBV6-5 and TRBJ1-6; D ambiguous. This CDR3 region has 13 residues. The germline V gene has CDR1 MNHEY and CDR2 SVGAGI. With 8 bases removed from V and 9 bases from J, the gap between germline ends came to 14 bases. CDR3 nucleotides: TGTGCCAGCTCGAGGTTTTCGGGTTCACCCCTCCACTTT. Protein sequence: CASSRFSGSPLHF.

This clonotype was picked up many times. V gene TRBV12-5 combines with J gene TRBJ2-7; 10 bases align to TRBD1. Germline lookup yields CDR1 LGHNT and CDR2 FRNRAP. The ends lost 8 bases at V and 2 bases at J; junction bases unmatched: 9. The CDR3 is 15 amino acids. The CDR3 nucleotides read TGTGCTAGTCGAGCCGGGACAGGGGACACCTACGAGCAGTACTTC. As protein: CASRAGTGDTYEQYF.

This clonotype showed up many times. V usage is TRBV2 and J usage is TRBJ2-7; D gene ambiguous. The V gene's germline CDR1 is SNHLY and CDR2 FYNNEI. Trimming removed 7 bases from V and 5 bases from J, with 9 bases in between. The CDR3 spans 11 residues. As DNA, the CDR3 is TGTGCCAGCACCCCAGGAAACGAGCAGTACTTC. Amino acid sequence: CASTPGNEQYF.

There are a few counts of this clonotype. Since a much larger clone is just one base distant, this may be a read error. This chain connects TRBV10-3 to TRBJ2-7, with 10 bases identical to TRBD2. The ends lost 11 bases at V and 0 bases at J; junction bases unmatched: 7. CDR1 and CDR2 from the germline V gene are ENHRY and SYGVKD. The CDR3 extends over 14 amino acids. DNA for the CDR3: TGTGCCTCGCGCACTAGCGGGACCTCCTACGAGCAGTACGTC. Residues: CASRTSGTSYEQYV.

The genes are TRBV6-4 and TRBJ1-2; the match to TRBD1 covers 7 bases. V was clipped by 5 bases and J by 0 bases; unmatched bases: 9. Germline lookup yields CDR1 MRHNA and CDR2 SNTAGT. The CDR3 spans 16 residues. CDR3 loop: CASSLYPGGPNYGYTF. The CDR3 bases are TGTGCCAGCAGTCTATATCCAGGGGGTCCTAACTATGGCTACACCTTC.

At least ten counts were recorded for this clonotype. This chain connects TRBV20-1 to TRBJ2-2, with D possibly called TRBD1 or TRBD2 (5 bases each). Germline CDR1 and CDR2: DFQATT and SNEGSKA (reference sequence). Deletions cut 0 bases from V and 4 bases from J, with 15 bases between. This CDR3 has 16 amino acids. CDR3 DNA: TGCAGTGCTAGAGATCTAAGAGCTGGGACCACCGGGGAGCTGTTTTTT. Amino acid sequence: CSARDLRAGTTGELFF.

The V and J genes are TRBV7-2 and TRBJ2-2; TRBD1 matches 9 bases. The germline gives CDR1 SGHTA, CDR2 FQGNSA. Germline trimming cut 2 bases from V and 7 bases from J; bases unmatched to any gene: 2. The CDR3 has 14 residues. CDR3 nucleotides: TGTGCCAGCAGCTTAACAGGGGGCGTCGGGGAGCTGTTTTTT. Its translation: CASSLTGGVGELFF.

This clonotype has a count of ten or more. The CDR3 region is CAWSALPLRGYYEQYF. CDR3 DNA sequence: TGTGCCTGGAGTGCCCTCCCCTTGCGGGGATACTACGAGCAGTACTTC. This chain joins TRBV30 and TRBJ2-7; tentative D call: TRBD2 (6 bases). V was pared by 1 base and J by 3 bases, with 19 bases between. CDR3 length equals 16 residues. CDR1 and CDR2 from the germline V gene are GTSNPN and SVGIG (reference sequence).

This chain links TRBV18 with TRBJ1-1, with a possible D match to TRBD1 (5 bases). CDR1 is KGHSH, CDR2 LQKENI, per germline. This CDR3 has 14 amino acids. Trimming took off 3 bases at V and 4 bases at J, with 12 bases between the two ends. The CDR3 spells CASSPNRFCTEAFF. The CDR3 DNA reads TGTGCCAGCTCACCGAACAGGTTTTGCACTGAAGCTTTCTTT.

For this clonotype: A read error may produce the germline difference seen at one junction end. The chain uses TRBV28 and TRBJ2-7, with 8 bases identical to TRBD1. Looked up from germline, CDR1 is MDHEN and CDR2 is SYDVKM. The CDR3 totals 11 residues. The CDR3 DNA reads TGTGCCAGCAGTTCCAACAGGGGGGTGGTTTTC. It encodes CASSSNRGVVF.

This clonotype was counted ten times or more. This chain uses TRBV12-3 or TRBV12-4 with TRBJ1-1; D not certain. The CDR3 is 13 amino acids. V lost 5 bases, J lost 10 bases, and 17 bases lay in between. The CDR3 loop reads CASSPTESFRAFF. Written as DNA, the CDR3 is TGTGCCAGCAGTCCCACGGAGTCATTTCGAGCTTTCTTT.

In its sample, this clonotype was seen many times. The chain employs TRBV13 and TRBJ1-1, with D tentatively TRBD1 (5 bases). The germline gives CDR1 PRHDT, CDR2 FYEKMQ (reference sequence). V lost 5 bases and J lost 5, with 18 bases in between. CDR3 length equals 15 residues. CDR3: CASSLGLPGSTEAFF. CDR3 DNA sequence: TGTGCCAGCAGCCTGGGGCTCCCGGGGAGTACTGAAGCTTTCTTT.

This clonotype was counted ten times or more. CDR3 residues: CATHQLGVETQYF. In DNA, the CDR3 is TGTGCCACCCATCAGCTGGGAGTAGAGACCCAGTACTTC. The genes are TRBV12-3 or TRBV12-4 and TRBJ2-5, with a possible D match to TRBD2 (5 bases). V shed 10 bases and J shed 4 bases, with 16 bases lying between them. The CDR3 is made up of 13 amino acids.

This clonotype has a count of ten or more. The V gene is TRBV15, the J gene TRBJ2-7; 7 positions match TRBD2. CDR1 and CDR2 from the germline V gene are LNHNV and YYDKDF (reference sequence). With 5 bases clipped from V and 2 bases from J, the junction kept 12 bases outside the gene matches. The length of the CDR3 is 16 residues. DNA of the CDR3: TGTGCCACCAGCCCCCGGGGCAGCGGGAATCCCTACGAGCAGTACTTC. Protein: CATSPRGSGNPYEQYF.

This clonotype was observed at least ten times. This may be a read error, as it is one base from a much larger clone. This chain uses TRBV24-1 with TRBJ2-5; 9 nucleotides align to TRBD2. The CDR3 is made up of 18 amino acids. The germline V gene encodes CDR1 KGHDR and CDR2 SFDVKD. The CDR3 DNA is TGTGCCACCAGTGACCCTAGCGGGAAGGGACTTTCAGGAGAGACCAAGTACTTC. Amino acids: CATSDPSGKGLSGETKYF.

This clonotype was found a few times. The V call is TRBV6-1, the J call TRBJ1-1, with D perhaps TRBD1 (5 bases). The CDR3 consists of 13 residues. The germline V gene encodes CDR1 MNHNS and CDR2 SASEGT. V lost 6 bases and J 8 bases, leaving 16 bases between the germline ends. CDR3 sequence reads: CASRPGGGVEAFF. CDR3 sequence (DNA): TGTGCCAGCAGACCTGGGGGAGGGGTGGAAGCTTTCTTT.